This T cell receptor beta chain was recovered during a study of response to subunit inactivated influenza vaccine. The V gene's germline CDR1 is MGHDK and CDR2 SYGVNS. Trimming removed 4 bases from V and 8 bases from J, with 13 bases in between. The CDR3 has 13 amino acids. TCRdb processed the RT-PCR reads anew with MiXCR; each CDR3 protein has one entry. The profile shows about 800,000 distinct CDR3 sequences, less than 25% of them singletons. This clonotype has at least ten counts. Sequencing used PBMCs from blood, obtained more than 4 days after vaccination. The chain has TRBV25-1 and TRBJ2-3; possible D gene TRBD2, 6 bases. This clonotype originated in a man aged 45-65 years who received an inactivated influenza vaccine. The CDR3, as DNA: TGTGCCAGCAGTGTCTCGGGACTCGCTACGCAGTATTTT. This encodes CASSVSGLATQYF.